This TCR beta chain came from a study of cytomegalovirus exposure and HLA in healthy donors. Method: immunoSEQ multiplex PCR; TCRdb's copy keeps in-frame clones and lacks some. The repertoire consists of more than 150,000 clones, with 80% to 85% occurring once and the leading ten covering 2.5% to 3.5%. V was cut by 10 bases and J by 4 bases, with 13 bases left in between. The length of the CDR3 is 12 residues. In germline, CDR1 is MNHEY, CDR2 SVGAGI. The specimen was PBMCs. J is TRBJ1-1 and V is TRBV6-5; D not resolved. The TCR was taken from a woman aged 18 to 35 in good health and CMV-seropositive. The CDR3 sequence is CATLLRGTEAFF. In DNA form, the CDR3 reads TGTGCCACCCTACTGCGGGGCACTGAAGCTTTCTTT.